Each of the 11 T cell receptor beta chains below was sequenced from the same sample in a study of T-cell reconstitution after alpha-beta-depleted transplantation in children. Researchers prepared the TCRbeta library using unique molecular identifiers, the study reports. One entry per CDR3 protein, called by TCRdb with MiXCR from the PCR reads. The table lists hundreds of thousands of distinct CDR3 sequences, approximately 24% of them singletons. This specimen consisted of PBMCs, mostly from graft donor cells, obtained 360 days after TCRalphabeta/CD19-depleted stem cell transplant. These TCRs come from a female patient aged 2-9 years who had a stem cell transplant for congenital amegakaryocytic thrombocytopenia, so the T cells may come from the graft donor.

This clonotype turned up a few times. The chain couples TRBV12-3 or TRBV12-4 to TRBJ2-5; tentative D call: TRBD1 (6 bases). The CDR3 has 11 residues. V shed 7 bases and J shed 4 bases, with 7 bases lying between them. CDR3 in amino acids: CASKQGETQYF. The CDR3 nucleotides read TGTGCCAGCAAACAGGGAGAGACCCAGTACTTC.

This clonotype was recorded a few times. This chain joins TRBV6-2 or TRBV6-3 and TRBJ2-7; TRBD1 aligns across 7 bases. This CDR3 contains 14 residues. The V gene's germline CDR1 is MNHEY and CDR2 SVGEGT. The J segment lost 0 bases and the V segment lost 4 bases, leaving 3 bases of the junction unmatched. Here the CDR3 reads CASSSYRGSYEQYF. In DNA, the CDR3 is TGTGCCAGCAGTTCGTACAGGGGCTCCTACGAGCAGTACTTC.

This clonotype was found a few times. The chain is built from TRBV13 and TRBJ2-7, with 7 positions matching TRBD1. The CDR3 covers 13 residues. Looked up from germline, CDR1 is PRHDT and CDR2 is FYEKMQ (reference sequence). With 4 bases clipped from V and 2 bases from J, the junction kept 2 bases outside the gene matches. CDR3 amino acids: CASSSGTAYEQYF. For the CDR3, the DNA is TGTGCCAGCAGCTCGGGGACAGCCTACGAGCAGTACTTC.

The rearrangement links TRBV20-1 to TRBJ2-2, with D unclear. CDR1 is DFQATT, CDR2 SNEGSKA, per germline (reference sequence). The CDR3 has 14 residues. The V and J ends lost 0 bases and 6 bases respectively, with 11 bases between them. DNA of the CDR3: TGCAGTGCTAGAGATTCGCCGGCCTCCGGGGAGCTGTTTTTT. It is translated as CSARDSPASGELFF.

The CDR3 DNA reads TGTGCCAGCAGTGACCGGGAGGAGCAGTTCTTC. As protein: CASSDREEQFF. This sequence joins TRBV2 and TRBJ2-1; the D gene is possibly TRBD2 (6 bases). Germline CDR1 and CDR2: SNHLY and FYNNEI. Trimming took off 3 bases at V and 10 bases at J, with 7 bases between the two ends. This CDR3 comprises 11 residues.

This clonotype appeared a few times. The V gene is TRBV24-1, the J gene TRBJ2-3; no definite D call. With 7 bases removed from V and 2 bases from J, the gap between germline ends came to 9 bases. The germline V gene has CDR1 KGHDR and CDR2 SFDVKD. The length of the CDR3 is 13 residues. The CDR3 nucleotides read TGTGCCACCAGCCACGTTAACACAGATACGCAGTATTTT. Translated, it gives CATSHVNTDTQYF.

This clonotype was detected only a few times. The conserved final phenylalanine or tryptophan is absent from the CDR3, which likely points to a read error. The gene calls are TRBV2 and TRBJ2-1; 7 bases align to TRBD2. Trimming removed 2 bases from V and 4 bases from J; junction bases left unmatched: 11. The germline gives CDR1 SNHLY, CDR2 FYNNEI. This CDR3 spans 17 amino acids. As DNA, the CDR3 is TGTGCCAGCAGTGAACTGGGTTGGCTAGCGGATTACAATGAGCAGTTCCTC. It is translated as CASSELGWLADYNEQFL.

In its sample, this clonotype was seen a few times. The J gene is TRBJ1-3, the V gene TRBV5-1; D possibly corresponds to TRBD1 (6 bases). The CDR3 has 17 amino acids. Germline-derived CDR1 and CDR2 are SGHRS and YFSETQ. Trimming left V 2 bases short and J 0 bases short, with 15 bases between. CDR3 sequence: CASSFIAPGASGNTIYF. CDR3 nucleotides: TGCGCCAGCAGCTTCATCGCCCCAGGGGCCTCTGGAAACACCATATATTTT.

The V call is TRBV12-3 or TRBV12-4, the J call TRBJ2-7, with TRBD2 identical over 15 bases. The V segment lost 1 base and the J segment 2 bases; nucleotides outside the gene matches: 3. The CDR3 is 17 amino acids. The CDR3 DNA reads as TGTGCCAGCAGTTTAGGGACTAGCGGGAGGGGGCCCTACGAGCAGTACTTC. Residues: CASSLGTSGRGPYEQYF.

The table lists this clonotype with a few counts. This chain joins TRBV20-1 and TRBJ1-1; 7 bases map to TRBD1. CDR1 DFQATT and CDR2 SNEGSKA come from the germline V gene (reference sequence). Germline trimming cut 0 bases from V and 5 bases from J; bases unmatched to any gene: 9. The CDR3 runs to 15 residues. The CDR3: CSARDPKGAGTEAFF. CDR3 DNA: TGCAGTGCTAGAGATCCGAAGGGGGCAGGGACTGAAGCTTTCTTT.

This clonotype has at least ten counts. The chain is built from TRBV13 and TRBJ2-7, with D maybe TRBD2 (5 bases). This CDR3 region has 12 residues. CDR1 is PRHDT and CDR2 is FYEKMQ in the germline V gene (reference sequence). V lost 9 bases and J 6 bases, leaving 15 bases between the germline ends. The DNA of the CDR3 is TGTGCCAGAGGACTCTGGTGGAGCGAGCAGTACTTC. Protein: CARGLWWSEQYF.